The subject of this entry is one T cell receptor (beta chain). The length of the CDR3 is 13 residues. Trimming removed 5 bases at V and 9 bases at J, with 13 bases between. Germline loops: CDR1 SGHTA, CDR2 FQGTGA. These data belong to a study of blood T cell repertoires in COVID-19. Some clones are missing from TCRdb's copy, which holds only in-frame ones; the method was immunoSEQ multiplex PCR. The sample consists of roughly 230,000 clones, roughly 83% of them appearing once. The source material was peripheral blood. V usage is TRBV7-3 and J usage is TRBJ2-2, with D perhaps matching TRBD2 (6 bases). The receptor comes from a woman aged 50 to 60 with acute or convalescent COVID-19. The CDR3 loop is CASSHGGGRELFF. The DNA of the CDR3 is TGTGCCAGCAGCCACGGGGGAGGCCGGGAGCTGTTTTTT. The full variable domain, in which reference TRBV7-3 and TRBJ2-2 provide the parts outside the CDR3, is GAGVSQTPSNKVTEKGKYVELRCDPISGHTALYWYRQSLGQGPEFLIYFQGTGAADDSGLPNDRFFAVRPEGSVSTLKIQRTERGDSAVYLCASSHGGGRELFFGEGSRLTVL.